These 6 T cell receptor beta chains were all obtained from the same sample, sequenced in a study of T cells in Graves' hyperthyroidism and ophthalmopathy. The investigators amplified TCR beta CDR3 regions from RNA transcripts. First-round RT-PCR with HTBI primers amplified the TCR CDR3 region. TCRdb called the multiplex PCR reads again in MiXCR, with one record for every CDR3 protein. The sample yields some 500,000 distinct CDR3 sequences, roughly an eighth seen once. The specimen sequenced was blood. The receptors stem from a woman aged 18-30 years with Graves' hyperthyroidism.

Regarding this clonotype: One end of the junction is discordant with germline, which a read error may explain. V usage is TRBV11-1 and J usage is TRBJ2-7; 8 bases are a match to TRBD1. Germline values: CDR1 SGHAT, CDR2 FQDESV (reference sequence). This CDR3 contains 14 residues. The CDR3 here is CASSNGQGINEQYF. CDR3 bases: TGCGCCAGCAGCAACGGACAGGGCATAAACGAGCAGTACTTC.

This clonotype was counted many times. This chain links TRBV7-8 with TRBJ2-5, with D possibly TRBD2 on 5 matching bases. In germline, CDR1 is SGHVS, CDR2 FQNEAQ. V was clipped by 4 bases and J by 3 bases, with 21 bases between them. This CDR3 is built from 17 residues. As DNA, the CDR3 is TGTGCCAGCAGCTCTATGACCAACCCCGGAGGAAAAGAGACCCAGTACTTC. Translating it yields CASSSMTNPGGKETQYF.

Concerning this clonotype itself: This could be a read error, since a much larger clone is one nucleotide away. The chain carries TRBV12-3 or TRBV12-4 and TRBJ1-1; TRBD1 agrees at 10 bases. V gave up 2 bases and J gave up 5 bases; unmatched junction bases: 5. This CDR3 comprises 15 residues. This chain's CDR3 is CASSLSTGGVTEAFF. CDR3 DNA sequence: TGTGCCAGCAGTTTATCGACAGGGGGCGTGACTGAAGCTTTCTTT.

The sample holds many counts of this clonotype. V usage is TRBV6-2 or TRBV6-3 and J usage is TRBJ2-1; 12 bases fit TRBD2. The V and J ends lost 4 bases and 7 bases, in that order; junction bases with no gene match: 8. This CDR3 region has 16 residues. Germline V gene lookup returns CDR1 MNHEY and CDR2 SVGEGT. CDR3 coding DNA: TGTGCCAGCAGTTTCCTAGCGGGAGGGCCCGGGAATGAGCAGTTCTTC. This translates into CASSFLAGGPGNEQFF.

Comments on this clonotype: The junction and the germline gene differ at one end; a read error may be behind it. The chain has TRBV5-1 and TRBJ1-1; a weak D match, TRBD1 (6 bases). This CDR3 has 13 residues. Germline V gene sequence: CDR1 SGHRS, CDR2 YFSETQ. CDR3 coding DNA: TGCGCCAGCAGCTTGGTCGGGGACACTGACGCTTTCTTT. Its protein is CASSLVGDTDAFF. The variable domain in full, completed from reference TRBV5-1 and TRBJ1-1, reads KAGVTQTPRYLIKTRGQQVTLSCSPISGHRSVSWYQQTPGQGLQFLFEYFSETQRNKGNFPGRFSGRQFSNSRSEMNVSTLELGDSALYLCASSLVGDTDAFFGQGTRLTVV.

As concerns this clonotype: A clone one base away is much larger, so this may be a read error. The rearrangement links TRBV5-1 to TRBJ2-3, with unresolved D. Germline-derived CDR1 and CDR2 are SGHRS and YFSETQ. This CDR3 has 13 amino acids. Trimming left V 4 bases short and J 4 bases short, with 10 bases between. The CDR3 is CASSQPSADTQYF. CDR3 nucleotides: TGCGCCAGCAGCCAACCCTCGGCAGATACGCAGTATTTT.